The entry below describes one TCR beta chain. Its antigen is currently unknown. The data stem from a study of CD8+ T cells in alopecia areata. Findings and limits, study-wide: Association of baseline CD8+ expansion with response is uncertain owing to one nonresponder.

V was pared by 7 bases and J by 8 bases, with 23 bases between. This CDR3 has 14 amino acids. CDR1 and CDR2 from the germline V gene are SQVTM and ANQGSEA. Once RNA had been extracted, it was reverse transcribed into cDNA to act as the sequencing template. The method was immunoSEQ multiplex PCR; TCRdb's version includes in-frame clones alone and lacks a portion of them. The top ten hold 16% of the sample, which has 160,000 or so clones, 58% seen once. Treatment in this sample: oral pan-JAK inhibitor, 5-10 mg twice daily. Here the sequenced sample was CD4+ T cells sorted from blood, taken between weeks 55 and 70, from a patient treated with tofacitinib. This TCR was recovered from a human donor with alopecia areata. The gene calls are TRBV29-1 and TRBJ1-2; D possibly corresponds to TRBD1 (5 bases). Here the CDR3 DNA reads TGCAGCGCCTCTACGAGGGAGGGGTCGGGCGGCTACACCTTC. Residues: CSASTREGSGGYTF.